These 20 T cell receptor beta chains share one sample of origin, sequenced in a study of blood T cell repertoires in COVID-19. This table comes from immunoSEQ multiplex PCR, and its TCRdb copy is limited to in-frame clones, with some not included. The sample includes just over 75,000 clones, 87% of them seen just once. The specimen was peripheral blood. The receptors here all came from a woman aged 80 or over with active or convalescent COVID-19.

V and J are TRBV9 and TRBJ1-4, with 10 nucleotides matching TRBD1. V trimming: 3 bases; J trimming: 8 bases; junction bases outside the gene matches: 10. The germline CDR1 and CDR2 sequences are SGDLS and YYNGEE. This CDR3 region has 16 residues. CDR3 coding DNA: TGTGCCAGCAGCGATTACTCGGGACAGGGGTACGAAAAACTGTTTTTT. This sequence encodes CASSDYSGQGYEKLFF.

The rearrangement uses TRBV3-1 (or the pseudogene TRBV3-2) and TRBJ1-1; 8 nucleotides align to TRBD1. The J segment lost 0 bases and the V segment lost 3 bases, leaving 12 bases of the junction unmatched. The CDR3 has 18 residues. From germline, CDR1 is LGHDT and CDR2 YNNKEL (reference sequence). The CDR3 DNA reads TGTGCCAGCAGCCACGAAGGATGGACAGGGAAAATGAACACTGAAGCTTTCTTT. Translating gives CASSHEGWTGKMNTEAFF.

This clone was seen once. This chain connects TRBV7-2 to TRBJ2-5; weak D call: TRBD2 (6 bases). The CDR3 loop spans 14 amino acids. Germline CDR1 reads SGHTA; CDR2 reads FQGNSA. Trimming took 3 bases from V and 7 from J, leaving 15 bases between them. CDR3 coding DNA: TGTGCCAGCAGCTTTCTCCGACTAGGTCTGACCCAGTACTTC. Translated, it gives CASSFLRLGLTQYF.

The CDR3 bases are TGTGCCACCAGCAGGGACAGGGCACAAGAGACCCAGTACTTC. Its protein is CATSRDRAQETQYF. The chain links TRBV15 to TRBJ2-5; TRBD1 agrees at 8 bases. Trimming at V came to 3 bases and at J to 2 bases, leaving 2 bases not matched to a gene. Per germline, CDR1 LNHNV and CDR2 YYDKDF (reference sequence). This CDR3 region has 14 residues.

The V gene is TRBV6-5, the J gene TRBJ2-3, with 7 bases fitting TRBD2. Looked up from germline, CDR1 is MNHEY and CDR2 is SVGAGI. V lost 6 bases and J lost 0; bases outside the gene matches: 6. The CDR3 is 15 residues long. CDR3 bases: TGTGCCAGCAGCCACGGGGGGAGGAGCACAGATACGCAGTATTTT. It is translated as CASSHGGRSTDTQYF.

V usage is TRBV3-1 (or the pseudogene TRBV3-2) and J usage is TRBJ1-3; weak D call: TRBD1 (6 bases). V lost 1 base and J 0 bases, leaving 13 bases between the germline ends. Germline CDR1 is LGHDT and CDR2 is YNNKEL (reference sequence). This CDR3 contains 17 residues. The CDR3 spells CASSQGHTGSSGNTIYF. DNA for the CDR3: TGTGCCAGCAGCCAAGGGCATACAGGGAGCTCTGGAAACACCATATATTTT.

The chain couples TRBV11-2 to TRBJ2-5, with TRBD1 matching over 10 bases. The V and J ends lost 1 base and 12 bases, in that order; junction bases with no gene match: 17. This CDR3 is 17 amino acids long. Germline V gene sequence: CDR1 SGHAT, CDR2 FQNNGV. The DNA of the CDR3 is TGTGCCAGCAGCTTAGGACAGGGGGCGAGTCTCCGCCGGTCTGAGTACTTC. This encodes CASSLGQGASLRRSEYF.

This rearrangement joins TRBV14 to TRBJ1-6; D is unclear. The germline V gene encodes CDR1 SGHDN and CDR2 FVKESK. The CDR3 is made up of 15 amino acids. V lost 1 base to trimming and J lost 7 bases, with 11 bases between them. This CDR3 is CASSQGSLRNSPLHF. The DNA for the CDR3 is TGTGCCAGCAGCCAAGGGTCTCTAAGAAATTCACCCCTCCACTTT. Variable domain in full (rest from reference TRBV14 and TRBJ1-6): EAGVTQFPSHSVIEKGQTVTLRCDPISGHDNLYWYRRVMGKEIKFLLHFVKESKQDESGMPNNRFLAERTGGTYSTLKVQPAELEDSGVYFCASSQGSLRNSPLHFGNGTRLTVT.

The chain joins TRBV13 to TRBJ1-2, with 8 bases fitting TRBD1. This CDR3 comprises 13 residues. Per germline, CDR1 PRHDT and CDR2 FYEKMQ (reference sequence). The ends lost 5 bases at V and 5 bases at J; junction bases unmatched: 4. CDR3 sequence: CASSLGQGYGYTF. For the CDR3, the DNA is TGTGCCAGCAGCCTCGGACAGGGTTATGGCTACACCTTC.

The J gene is TRBJ2-5, the V gene TRBV7-9; 10 bases align to TRBD2. Per germline, CDR1 SEHNR and CDR2 FQNEAQ (reference sequence). V shed 3 bases, J shed 4 bases, and the junction held 2 bases outside the gene matches. The CDR3 length is 14 residues. The CDR3 bases are TGTGCCAGCAGCTTTCCTAGCGGGGGAGAGACCCAGTACTTC. Encoded protein: CASSFPSGGETQYF.

This sequence joins TRBV6-6 and TRBJ2-7; tentatively, D is TRBD2 (5 bases). This CDR3 is 12 amino acids long. Deletions cut 2 bases from V and 6 bases from J, with 8 bases between. Germline V gene data show CDR1 as MNHNY and CDR2 as SVGAGI (reference sequence). The CDR3 loop reads CASSYLAGEQYF. For the CDR3, the DNA is TGTGCCAGCAGTTACCTAGCAGGCGAGCAGTACTTC.

This clone was counted only a few times. This chain connects TRBV5-3 to TRBJ1-2; TRBD1 aligns across 8 bases. TRBV5-3 is filed as an ORF, its function uncertain. The CDR3 is 16 residues long. Trimming at V came to 3 bases and at J to 8 bases, leaving 15 bases not matched to a gene. The DNA of the CDR3 is TGTGCCAGAAGCTCTTCAACTGAGACAGGGGAGGACGGCTACACCTTC. It codes for CARSSSTETGEDGYTF.

This sequence joins TRBV7-2 and TRBJ2-7, with 10 bases fitting TRBD2. The CDR3 consists of 16 residues. With V trimmed by 5 bases and J by 3 bases, 10 bases remained unmatched. From germline, CDR1 is SGHTA and CDR2 FQGNSA. CDR3 region: CASSRRIAGGVYEQYF. The CDR3 DNA follows: TGTGCCAGCAGCCGCCGGATAGCGGGGGGAGTCTACGAGCAGTACTTC.

The chain couples TRBV5-8 to TRBJ2-3; possibly TRBD2 for D (6 bases). The CDR3 length is 16 residues. Germline V gives CDR1 SGHTS, CDR2 YDEGEE. Trimming removed 1 base at V and 2 bases at J, with 14 bases between. CDR3: CASSLFGEADTDTQYF. Here the CDR3 DNA reads TGTGCCAGCAGCTTGTTTGGGGAGGCCGACACAGATACGCAGTATTTT.

The rearrangement joins TRBV23-1 to TRBJ1-1; 12 nucleotides line up with TRBD1. TRBV23-1 is an ORF; its function is uncertain. The J segment lost 10 bases and the V segment lost 0 bases, leaving 9 bases of the junction unmatched. This CDR3 spans 16 amino acids. CDR3 coding DNA: TGCGCCAGCAGTCAATCGGGGGACAGGGGGCATCTAGGAGCTTTCTTT. Translating gives CASSQSGDRGHLGAFF.

The J gene is TRBJ2-7, the V gene TRBV30; D is uncertain. Germline V gene sequence: CDR1 GTSNPN, CDR2 SVGIG (reference sequence). Trimming stripped 3 bases from V and 3 bases from J, with 9 bases between. The CDR3 has 12 residues. The CDR3 is CAWRGQDYEQYF. CDR3 coding DNA: TGTGCCTGGAGGGGCCAGGACTACGAGCAGTACTTC.

As to this clone: The same CDR3 also results from other DNA sequences found in this sample. V usage is TRBV18 and J usage is TRBJ2-5; 8 bases agree with TRBD1. Per germline, CDR1 KGHSH and CDR2 LQKENI. The V gene end was trimmed by 3 bases and the J gene end by 2 bases; junction bases not matched to a gene: 5. The CDR3 loop spans 15 amino acids. The chain's CDR3 is CASSPGTGGQETQYF. CDR3 in DNA: TGTGCCAGCTCACCGGGGACAGGCGGTCAAGAGACCCAGTACTTC.

The chain employs TRBV18 and TRBJ2-3; TRBD1 is a possible D gene (6 bases). The CDR3 length is 14 residues. V was pared by 4 bases and J by 3 bases, with 11 bases between. Germline V CDR1 and CDR2: KGHSH, LQKENI. CDR3: CASSLEQGTDTQYF. The CDR3, as DNA: TGTGCCAGCTCACTTGAACAGGGAACAGATACGCAGTATTTT.

CDR3 region: CASRKTGGSNYEQYF. DNA of the CDR3: TGTGCCAGCAGAAAGACAGGGGGCTCTAACTACGAGCAGTACTTC. The genes are TRBV7-2 and TRBJ2-7; 10 bases are shared with TRBD1. The CDR3 sequence is 15 residues long. From germline, CDR1 is SGHTA and CDR2 FQGNSA. J gave up 3 bases and V 6 bases, and 8 bases lay outside the gene matches.

This clone was counted once. The V gene is TRBV4-3, the J gene TRBJ2-2; D is undetermined. Germline V gene lookup returns CDR1 LGHNA and CDR2 YSLEER. CDR3 length: 14 residues. The V and J ends lost 2 bases and 7 bases respectively, with 11 bases between them. The CDR3 DNA sequence: TGCGCCAGCAGCCAAAATTTACTCATCGGGGAGCTGTTTTTT. The encoded protein is CASSQNLLIGELFF.